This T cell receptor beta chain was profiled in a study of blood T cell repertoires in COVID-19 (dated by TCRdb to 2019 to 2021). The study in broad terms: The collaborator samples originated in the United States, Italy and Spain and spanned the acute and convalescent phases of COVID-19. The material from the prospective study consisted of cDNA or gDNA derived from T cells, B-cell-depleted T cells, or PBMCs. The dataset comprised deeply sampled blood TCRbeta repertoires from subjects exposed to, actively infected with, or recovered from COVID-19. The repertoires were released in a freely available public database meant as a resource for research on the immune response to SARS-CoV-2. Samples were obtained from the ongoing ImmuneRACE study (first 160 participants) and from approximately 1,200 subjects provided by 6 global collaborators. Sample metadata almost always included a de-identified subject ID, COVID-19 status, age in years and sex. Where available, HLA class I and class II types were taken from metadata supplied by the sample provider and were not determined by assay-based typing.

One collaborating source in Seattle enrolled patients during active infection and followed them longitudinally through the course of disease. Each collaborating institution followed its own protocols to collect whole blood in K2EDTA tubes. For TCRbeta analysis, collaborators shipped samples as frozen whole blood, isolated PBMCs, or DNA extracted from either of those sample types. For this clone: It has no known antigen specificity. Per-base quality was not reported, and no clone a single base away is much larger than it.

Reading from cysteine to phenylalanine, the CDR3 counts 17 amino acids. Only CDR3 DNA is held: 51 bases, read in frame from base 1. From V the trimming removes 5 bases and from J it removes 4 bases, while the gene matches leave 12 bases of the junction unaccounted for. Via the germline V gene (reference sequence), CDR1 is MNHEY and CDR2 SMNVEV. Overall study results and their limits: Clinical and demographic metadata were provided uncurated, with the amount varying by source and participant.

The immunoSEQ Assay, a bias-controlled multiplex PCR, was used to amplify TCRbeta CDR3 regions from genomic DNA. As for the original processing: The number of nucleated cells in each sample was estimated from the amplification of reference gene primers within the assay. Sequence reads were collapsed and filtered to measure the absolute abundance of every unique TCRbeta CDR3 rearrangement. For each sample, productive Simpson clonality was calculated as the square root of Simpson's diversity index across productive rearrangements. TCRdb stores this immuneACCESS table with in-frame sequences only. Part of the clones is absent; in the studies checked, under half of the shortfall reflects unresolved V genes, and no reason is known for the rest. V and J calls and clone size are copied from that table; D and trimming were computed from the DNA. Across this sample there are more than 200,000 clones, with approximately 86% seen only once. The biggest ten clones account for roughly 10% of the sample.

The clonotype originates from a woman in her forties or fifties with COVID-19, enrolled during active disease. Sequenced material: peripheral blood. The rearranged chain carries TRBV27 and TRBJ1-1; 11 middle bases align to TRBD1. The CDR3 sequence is CASSKRTGGIISTEAFF. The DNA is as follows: TGTGCCAGCAGTAAACGGACAGGGGGCATTATCTCCACTGAAGCTTTCTTT.